These 15 T cell receptor beta chains share one sample of origin, sequenced in a study of OX40 agonist ivuxolimab in advanced cancers. Preparation of the library involved the immunoSEQ multiplex PCR assay. TCRdb provides this immuneACCESS table in a form limited to in-frame rearrangements. Some clones are lacking; in checked studies, under half of them reflect an unresolved V gene, and why the rest are absent is not known. Counted in this sample were about 68,000 clones; around 86% of them appeared once. Clones ranked in the top ten supply 2% to 2.5% of the sample. The sequencing used CD4+ or CD8+ T cells sorted from blood, collected in a trial of the OX40 agonist ivuxolimab. These receptors were taken from an adult with an advanced solid tumor such as melanoma, head and neck, liver or kidney cancer.

A note on this clone: One end of the junction is discordant with germline, which a read error may explain. The chain carries TRBV5-4 and TRBJ2-1, with 16 bases that match TRBD2. Germline CDR1 reads SGHNT; CDR2 reads YYREEE (reference sequence). The CDR3 totals 14 residues. CDR3 nucleotide sequence: TGTGCCAGCAGGTCCGGGACTAGCGGGAGGGGAGGGGTCTTC. Translation gives CASRSGTSGRGGVF. The full variable domain, its missing parts supplied by reference TRBV5-4 and TRBJ2-1, is ETGVTQSPTHLIKTRGQQVTLRCSSQSGHNTVSWYQQALGQGPQFIFQYYREEENGRGNFPPRFSGLQFPNYSSELNVNALELDDSALYLCASRSGTSGRGGVFGPGTRLTVL.

This clone has just one count. This chain links TRBV7-8 with TRBJ2-1; D unclear. Germline CDR1 and CDR2: SGHVS and FQNEAQ. CDR3 length: 15 amino acids. Trimming took 1 base from V and 4 from J, leaving 11 bases between them. The CDR3 protein is CASSLESRSYNEQFF. The CDR3, as DNA: TGTGCCAGCAGCTTAGAGAGTAGGTCGTACAATGAGCAGTTCTTC.

This chain links TRBV7-9 with TRBJ2-5; D is unclear. Germline CDR1 reads SEHNR; CDR2 reads FQNEAQ (reference sequence). This CDR3 region has 14 residues. The V end lost 2 bases, the J end lost 1 base, and 8 bases lay between the germline ends. CDR3 amino acids: CASSLFTLQETQYF. The CDR3 DNA sequence: TGTGCCAGCAGCTTATTCACGCTCCAAGAGACCCAGTACTTC.

This sequence joins TRBV6-5 and TRBJ1-2, with a tentative D call TRBD1 (6 bases). The length of the CDR3 is 15 residues. Germline-derived CDR1 and CDR2 are MNHEY and SVGAGI. V lost 0 bases to trimming and J lost 4 bases, with 12 bases between them. The CDR3 nucleotides are TGTGCCAGCAGTTACTCGTTAAACAGGGTCTATGGCTACACCTTC. Its protein is CASSYSLNRVYGYTF.

This clone occurred once. V and J are TRBV6-1 and TRBJ2-2, with D hard to call. The length of the CDR3 is 14 residues. V lost 7 bases and J 6 bases, leaving 15 bases between the germline ends. Germline-derived CDR1 and CDR2 are MNHNS and SASEGT. Here the CDR3 reads CASIGHLSPGELFF. DNA for the CDR3: TGTGCCAGCATCGGTCACTTGTCGCCCGGGGAGCTGTTTTTT.

The V and J genes are TRBV6-1 and TRBJ2-7; 7 nucleotides line up with TRBD1. Germline values: CDR1 MNHNS, CDR2 SASEGT. The CDR3 is 12 amino acids. J gave up 11 bases and V 5 bases, and 9 bases lay outside the gene matches. The CDR3 loop is CASSPATQGKYF. The CDR3 DNA follows: TGTGCCAGCAGTCCAGCTACACAGGGGAAGTACTTC.

This clone was seen just once. The V gene is TRBV7-2, the J gene TRBJ2-4; TRBD2 might be the D (6 bases). V was clipped by 4 bases and J by 6 bases, with 16 bases between them. The CDR3 contains 15 residues. The germline CDR1 and CDR2 sequences are SGHTA and FQGNSA. CDR3 nucleotides: TGTGCCAGCAGCTCGTCCGGGAGCCCCGGAAACATTCAGTACTTC. As protein: CASSSSGSPGNIQYF.

The V gene is TRBV10-3, the J gene TRBJ1-1, with D possibly being TRBD1 (5 bases). Germline V gene sequence: CDR1 ENHRY, CDR2 SYGVKD. Trimming removed 0 bases at V and 10 bases at J, with 12 bases between. The CDR3 sequence is 13 residues long. CDR3 loop: CAISESTGALAFF. CDR3 coding DNA: TGTGCCATCAGTGAGTCTACCGGGGCCCTAGCTTTCTTT.

This clone was recorded a few times. The chain employs TRBV23-1 and TRBJ1-5; D might be TRBD1 (5 bases). Being an ORF, TRBV23-1 has a function that is uncertain. The CDR3 loop spans 15 amino acids. With 7 bases removed from V and 3 bases from J, the gap between germline ends came to 16 bases. CDR3 nucleotide sequence: TGCGCCAGCAATCGGGCAGAGGGGACCAATCAGCCCCAGCATTTT. Its protein is CASNRAEGTNQPQHF.

The rearrangement links TRBV28 to TRBJ2-1, with 13 nucleotides matching TRBD2. This CDR3 spans 15 amino acids. Looked up from germline, CDR1 is MDHEN and CDR2 is SYDVKM. V shed 6 bases, J shed 4 bases, and the junction held 3 bases outside the gene matches. The CDR3 bases are TGTGCCAGCAGCACACTAGCGGGAGGGTACAATGAGCAGTTCTTC. Encoded protein: CASSTLAGGYNEQFF.

The V gene is TRBV4-1, the J gene TRBJ1-4, with TRBD1 matching over 7 bases. CDR3 size: 15 residues. V was clipped by 3 bases and J by 3 bases; unmatched bases: 4. Germline values: CDR1 MGHRA, CDR2 YSYEKL. CDR3 sequence: CASSQLQGSNEKLFF. CDR3 DNA sequence: TGCGCCAGCAGCCAGCTACAGGGGTCTAATGAAAAACTGTTTTTT.

This sequence joins TRBV6-5 and TRBJ2-2; 10 positions agree with TRBD2. The CDR3 loop spans 15 amino acids. Trimming cost V 3 bases and J 4 bases; bases outside gene matches: 2. Germline CDR1 is MNHEY and CDR2 is SVGAGI. As DNA, the CDR3 is TGTGCCAGCAGTTATAAGCGGGGGGGCACCGGGGAGCTGTTTTTT. Amino acid sequence: CASSYKRGGTGELFF.

This clone was counted once. The V gene is TRBV19, the J gene TRBJ1-2; D is ambiguous. V lost 2 bases, J lost 3 bases, and 7 bases lay in between. Germline CDR1 is LNHDA and CDR2 is SQIVND (reference sequence). The CDR3 runs 13 residues. The CDR3 bases are TGTGCCAGTAGTATAACTGGGGACTATGGCTACACCTTC. The encoded protein is CASSITGDYGYTF.

The genes are TRBV7-6 and TRBJ2-5; D may be TRBD1 or TRBD2 (5 bases each). With 4 bases removed from V and 4 bases from J, the gap between germline ends came to 16 bases. The CDR3 spans 15 residues. CDR1 is SGHVS, CDR2 FNYEAQ, per germline. The CDR3 region is CASSSLTGPRETQYF. The CDR3 nucleotides read TGTGCCAGCAGCTCACTTACGGGACCCAGAGAGACCCAGTACTTC.

This chain uses TRBV5-8 with TRBJ1-2; D gene ambiguous. Between the trimmed V and J ends, which lost 4 bases and 3 bases, there was a span of 7 bases. CDR1 and CDR2 from the germline V gene are SGHTS and YDEGEE. The CDR3 contains 12 residues. The CDR3 nucleotides are TGTGCCAGCAGCCCCCGGGACTATGGCTACACCTTC. Its translation is CASSPRDYGYTF.